This record concerns one T cell receptor (beta chain) sequence. Per the original methods: Amplification with reference gene primers provided the estimates of nucleated cell counts. Data came from immunoSEQ multiplex PCR; TCRdb stores just in-frame clones and leaves some out. Clone size and V and J calls were adopted from that table, with D and trimming inferred from the DNA. The sample lists about 200,000 clones; about 88% were seen once. The sample originates from a study of blood T cell repertoires in COVID-19. Study-level information: The samples span acute and convalescent COVID-19 from the United States, Italy and Spain. The cDNA or gDNA used as material had been derived from T cells, B-cell-depleted T cells, or PBMCs.

V lost 1 base, J lost 8 bases, and 15 bases lay in between. CDR1 and CDR2 (germline): GTSNPN, SVGIG (reference sequence). CDR3 length equals 14 residues. This receptor was taken from a man between 40 and 49 years old with active or convalescent COVID-19. The sample consisted of peripheral blood. The chain combines TRBV30 with TRBJ2-1, with D possibly being TRBD1 (5 bases). CDR3 amino acids: CAWSASRVADEQFF. The CDR3 DNA reads TGTGCCTGGAGTGCATCCAGGGTCGCCGATGAGCAGTTCTTC.